These 11 T cell receptor beta chains came from one sample sequenced in a study of human T cells and chemical hapten exposure (dated by TCRdb to the early 2020s). The time point label here, explained by the study, means: healthy volunteer bleed at 6 weeks. Total RNA was isolated from unfractionated whole blood collected in Tempus Blood RNA tubes. Libraries were made using RACE. Sequencing used a NextSeq 500. TCRdb reworked the public reads: Q25 trimming with fastp, MiXCR clone assembly, productive beta chains retained. Rows with a matching CDR3 protein are joined into one entry that keeps the most common DNA and genes. The sample records about 77,000 distinct CDR3 sequences, 8.6% of which are singletons. 1.7% of the sample lies in the top ten. Sequencing used whole blood. The receptors here all came from a female donor in good health. Some clones in this sample may be carry-over from other donors' samples.

This clonotype came up a few times. This chain joins TRBV6-5 and TRBJ2-3; tentatively, D is TRBD2 (7 bases). V lost 5 bases and J 8 bases, leaving 20 bases between the germline ends. Germline V gene sequence: CDR1 MNHEY, CDR2 SVGAGI. The CDR3 is 15 residues long. Written as DNA, the CDR3 is TGTGCCAGCAGTCGAGCCGGCGGGGGCTATAGTACGCAGTATTTT. Translating gives CASSRAGGGYSTQYF.

This clonotype was observed at least ten times. CDR3 DNA sequence: TGTGCCACCAGCAGAGGCTCCGGGACTGGGGTCTATGGCTACACCTTC. Translated, it gives CATSRGSGTGVYGYTF. The chain joins TRBV15 to TRBJ1-2; possibly TRBD1 for D (5 bases). The CDR3 sequence is 16 residues long. The V and J ends lost 1 base and 4 bases respectively, with 16 bases between them. Germline loops: CDR1 LNHNV, CDR2 YYDKDF (reference sequence).

The chain recombines TRBV20-1 with TRBJ2-7, with 11 bases identical to TRBD1. Germline V CDR1 and CDR2: DFQATT, SNEGSKA (reference sequence). This CDR3 is 14 amino acids long. Trimming at V came to 6 bases and at J to 1 base, leaving 5 bases not matched to a gene. The CDR3 loop is CSATRDRGSYEQYF. The DNA of the CDR3 is TGCAGTGCCACACGGGACAGGGGGTCCTACGAGCAGTACTTC.

This clonotype has at least ten counts. The chain uses TRBV7-9 and TRBJ2-3, with 7 bases identical to TRBD1. This CDR3 has 15 amino acids. Germline lookup yields CDR1 SEHNR and CDR2 FQNEAQ (reference sequence). The J segment lost 3 bases and the V segment lost 5 bases, leaving 8 bases of the junction unmatched. For the CDR3, the DNA is TGTGCCAGCAGCCACGACAGGGCTAGGACAGATACGCAGTATTTT. Protein sequence: CASSHDRARTDTQYF. Together with reference TRBV7-9 and TRBJ2-3, the CDR3 gives the full variable domain: DTGVSQNPRHKITKRGQNVTFRCDPISEHNRLYWYRQTLGQGPEFLTYFQNEAQLEKSRLLSDRFSAERPKGSFSTLEIQRTEQGDSAMYLCASSHDRARTDTQYFGPGTRLTVL.

The V and J genes are TRBV12-3 or TRBV12-4 and TRBJ2-7; 7 positions agree with TRBD2. The CDR3 has 14 amino acids. V gave up 3 bases and J gave up 6 bases; unmatched junction bases: 8. The CDR3 spells CASSLGGISSEQYF. The CDR3 DNA sequence: TGTGCCAGCAGTTTGGGAGGGATCTCTTCCGAGCAGTACTTC.

This clonotype has at least ten counts. V and J are TRBV20-1 and TRBJ2-3; possible D gene TRBD1, 6 bases. V was cut by 3 bases and J by 4 bases, with 20 bases left in between. Germline CDR1 DFQATT, CDR2 SNEGSKA (reference sequence). This CDR3 spans 16 amino acids. CDR3 nucleotides: TGCAGTGCTAGCCGTCGGACAGCCGGGGTCTCAGATACGCAGTATTTT. It yields the protein CSASRRTAGVSDTQYF.

This clonotype has at least ten counts. The gene calls are TRBV29-1 and TRBJ2-7, with D hard to call. Germline V CDR1 and CDR2: SQVTM, ANQGSEA. Trimming left V 4 bases short and J 0 bases short, with 10 bases between. The CDR3 consists of 13 residues. CDR3 protein: CSVAPDFSYEQYF. The CDR3 bases are TGCAGCGTTGCACCTGATTTCTCCTACGAGCAGTACTTC.

This clonotype was detected many times. V is TRBV29-1 and J is TRBJ1-5, with D unclear. This CDR3 contains 13 residues. Germline CDR1 reads SQVTM; CDR2 reads ANQGSEA. The V end was cut by 0 bases, the J end by 6 bases, with 9 bases between. CDR3: CSVEDHVGQPQHF. The CDR3, as DNA: TGCAGCGTTGAAGATCACGTGGGTCAGCCCCAGCATTTT.

This clonotype was counted between two and nine times. The chain couples TRBV4-3 to TRBJ2-1; the D gene is possibly TRBD1 (5 bases). The germline V gene has CDR1 LGHNA and CDR2 YSLEER. This CDR3 is 14 amino acids long. Trimming shortened V by 1 base and J by 8 bases, and 12 bases separated the two germline ends. The CDR3 reads CASSQGYRTDEQFF. The CDR3 DNA reads TGCGCCAGCAGCCAAGGGTACAGGACGGATGAGCAGTTCTTC.

In its sample, this clonotype was seen a few times. The gene calls are TRBV12-3 or TRBV12-4 and TRBJ2-1; a weak D match, TRBD1 (6 bases). V lost 7 bases, J lost 8 bases, and 18 bases lay in between. The CDR3 length is 14 residues. The CDR3 is CASNPGAGVHEQFF. The CDR3 bases are TGTGCCAGCAATCCAGGGGCAGGGGTGCATGAGCAGTTCTTC.

This clonotype showed up many times. V is TRBV27 and J is TRBJ1-4; TRBD1 is a possible D gene (5 bases). Trimming removed 6 bases at V and 0 bases at J, with 11 bases between. Germline V lookup: CDR1 MNHEY, CDR2 SMNVEV (reference sequence). The CDR3 sequence is 15 residues long. The CDR3: CASSRGSATNEKLFF. The DNA of the CDR3 is TGTGCCAGCAGCCGGGGCAGCGCAACTAATGAAAAACTGTTTTTT.